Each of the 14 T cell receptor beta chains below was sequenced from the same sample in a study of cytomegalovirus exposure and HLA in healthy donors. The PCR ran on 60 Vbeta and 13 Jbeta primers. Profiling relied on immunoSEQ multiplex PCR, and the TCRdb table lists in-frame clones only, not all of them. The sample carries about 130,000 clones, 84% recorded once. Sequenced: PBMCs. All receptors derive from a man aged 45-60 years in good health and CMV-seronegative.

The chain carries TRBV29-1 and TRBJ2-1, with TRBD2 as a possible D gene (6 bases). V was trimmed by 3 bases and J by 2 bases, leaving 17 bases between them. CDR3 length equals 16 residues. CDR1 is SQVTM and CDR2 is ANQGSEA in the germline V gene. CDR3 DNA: TGCAGCGTTGAGTTCACGGGGGAAGGCGCCTACAATGAGCAGTTCTTC. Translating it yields CSVEFTGEGAYNEQFF.

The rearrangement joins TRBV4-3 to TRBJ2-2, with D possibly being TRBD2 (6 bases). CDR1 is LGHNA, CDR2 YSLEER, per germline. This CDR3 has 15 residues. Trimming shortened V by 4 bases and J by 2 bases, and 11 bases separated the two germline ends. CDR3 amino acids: CASSPGGPNTGELFF. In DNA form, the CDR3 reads TGCGCCAGCAGCCCCGGGGGACCCAACACCGGGGAGCTGTTTTTT.

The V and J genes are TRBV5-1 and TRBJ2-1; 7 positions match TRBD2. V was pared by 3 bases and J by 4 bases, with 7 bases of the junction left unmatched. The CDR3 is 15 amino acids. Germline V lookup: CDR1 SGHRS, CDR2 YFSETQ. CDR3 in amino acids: CASSSGTTSYNEQFF. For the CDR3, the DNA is TGCGCCAGCAGCTCCGGGACTACCTCATACAATGAGCAGTTCTTC.

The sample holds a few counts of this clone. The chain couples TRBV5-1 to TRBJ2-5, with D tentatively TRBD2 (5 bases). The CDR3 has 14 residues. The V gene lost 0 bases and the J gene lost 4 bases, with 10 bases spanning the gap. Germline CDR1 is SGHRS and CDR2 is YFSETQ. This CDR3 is CASSLGGDRETQYF. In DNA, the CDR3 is TGCGCCAGCAGCTTGGGGGGAGACCGAGAGACCCAGTACTTC.

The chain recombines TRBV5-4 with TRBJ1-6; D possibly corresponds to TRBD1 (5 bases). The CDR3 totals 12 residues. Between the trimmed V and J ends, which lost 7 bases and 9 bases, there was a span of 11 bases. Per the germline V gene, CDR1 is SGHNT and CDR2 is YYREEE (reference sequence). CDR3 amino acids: CASATASSPLHF. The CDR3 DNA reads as TGTGCCAGCGCGACAGCAAGTTCACCCCTCCACTTT.

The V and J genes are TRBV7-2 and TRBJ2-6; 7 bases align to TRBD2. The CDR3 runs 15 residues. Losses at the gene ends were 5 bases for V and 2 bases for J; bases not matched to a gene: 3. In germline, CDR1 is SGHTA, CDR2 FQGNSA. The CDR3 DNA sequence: TGTGCCAGCAGCCTAGGGACTACTGGGGCCAACGTCCTGACTTTC. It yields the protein CASSLGTTGANVLTF.

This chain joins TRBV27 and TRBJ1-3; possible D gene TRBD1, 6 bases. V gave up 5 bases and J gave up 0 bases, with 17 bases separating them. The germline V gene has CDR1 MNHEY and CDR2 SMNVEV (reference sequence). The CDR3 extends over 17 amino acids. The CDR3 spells CASSPLGRGSSGNTIYF. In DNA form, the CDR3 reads TGTGCCAGCAGTCCCCTGGGGAGGGGGTCCTCTGGAAACACCATATATTTT.

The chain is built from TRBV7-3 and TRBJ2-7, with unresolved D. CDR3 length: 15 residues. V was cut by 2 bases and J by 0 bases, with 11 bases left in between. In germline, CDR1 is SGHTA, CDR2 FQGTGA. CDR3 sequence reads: CASSLFCPSSYEQYF. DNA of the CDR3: TGTGCCAGCAGCTTATTTTGCCCCAGCTCCTACGAGCAGTACTTC.

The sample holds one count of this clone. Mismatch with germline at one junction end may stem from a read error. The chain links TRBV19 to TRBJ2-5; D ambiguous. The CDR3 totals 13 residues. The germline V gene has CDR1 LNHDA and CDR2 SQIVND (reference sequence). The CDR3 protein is CASSIPFQEAQYF. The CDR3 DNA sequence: TGTGCCAGTAGTATTCCCTTCCAAGAGGCCCAGTACTTC.

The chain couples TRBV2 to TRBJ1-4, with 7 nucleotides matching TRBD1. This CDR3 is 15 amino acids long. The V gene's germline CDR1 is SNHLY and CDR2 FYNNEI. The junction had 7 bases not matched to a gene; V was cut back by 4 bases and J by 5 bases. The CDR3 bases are TGTGCCAGCAGTGGAAGGGGGCCTATAAATGAAAAACTGTTTTTT. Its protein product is CASSGRGPINEKLFF.

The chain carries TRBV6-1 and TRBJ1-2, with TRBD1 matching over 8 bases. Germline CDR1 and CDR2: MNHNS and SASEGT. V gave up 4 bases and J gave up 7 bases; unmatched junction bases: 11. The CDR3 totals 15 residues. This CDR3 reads CASSAGRTGIGGYTF. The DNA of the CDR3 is TGTGCCAGCAGTGCTGGTCGGACAGGGATTGGTGGCTACACCTTC.

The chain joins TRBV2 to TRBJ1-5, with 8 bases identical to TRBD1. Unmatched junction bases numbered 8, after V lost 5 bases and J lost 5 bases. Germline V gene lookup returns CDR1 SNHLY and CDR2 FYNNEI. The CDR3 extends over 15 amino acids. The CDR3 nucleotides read TGTGCCAGCAGTCTGACAGGGGCCCGCTATCAGCCCCAGCATTTT. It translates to CASSLTGARYQPQHF.

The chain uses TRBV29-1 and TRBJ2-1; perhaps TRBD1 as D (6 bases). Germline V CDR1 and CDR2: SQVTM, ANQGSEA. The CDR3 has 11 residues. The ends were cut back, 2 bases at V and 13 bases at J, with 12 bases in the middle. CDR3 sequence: CSVESGAGQFF. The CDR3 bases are TGCAGCGTTGAATCAGGGGCAGGTCAGTTCTTC.

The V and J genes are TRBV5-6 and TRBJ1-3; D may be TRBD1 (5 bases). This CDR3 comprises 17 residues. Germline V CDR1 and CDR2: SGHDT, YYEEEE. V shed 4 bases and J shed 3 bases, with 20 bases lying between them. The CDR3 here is CASSRISDRQLGNTIYF. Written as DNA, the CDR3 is TGTGCCAGCAGCAGAATATCCGACAGACAACTTGGAAACACCATATATTTT.